This paragraph covers one TCR beta chain sequence. Its antigen specificity is not known. Base qualities are not at hand, and no much larger clone is one base apart. Genomic DNA was isolated from the sorted cells so that the TCRbeta CDR3 region could be sequenced. The immunoSEQ Assay was used for sequencing of TCRbeta CDR3 regions. In TCRdb, the immuneACCESS table is reduced to in-frame sequences with V and J assigned. These tables do not hold every clone; where another copy was compared, an unresolved V gene accounts for under half, and the others remain unexplained. This sample gives 70,000 or so clones in total; roughly 87% of them show up just once. Roughly 1.3% of the sample is in the top ten clones. The data were obtained in a study of OX40 agonist ivuxolimab in advanced cancers. About the investigation overall: Ivuxolimab was an agonistic, fully human IgG2 monoclonal antibody directed against OX40 (CD134), a costimulatory receptor. Intravenous ivuxolimab was administered to patients every 2 weeks at six dose levels: 0.01, 0.1, 0.3, 1.5, 3 and 10 mg/kg. Of the 50 to 55 patients in dose escalation, some 20 had hepatocellular carcinoma, approximately 15 had melanoma, 9 had renal cell carcinoma and 9 had head and neck cancer. In the dose-escalation cohort, 65% to 90% of patients were male, and the mean age was approximately 64 years, with a range of roughly 20 to 79. Prior anti-PD-1, anti-PD-L1 or anti-CTLA-4 therapy was permitted, and checkpoint inhibitors had been received by roughly 42% of dose-escalation patients. Partial responses occurred in three dose-escalation patients, of whom one had hepatocellular carcinoma and two had cutaneous melanoma. The purpose of peripheral TCRbeta sequencing was to test whether ivuxolimab changed TCR sequence diversity and led to clonal T-cell expansion. The paper reports the monotherapy dose-escalation portion (N ≈ 50 patients) of the phase I ivuxolimab trial. General findings and caveats noted by the study authors: Which antigens the clonally expanded peripheral T cells were specific for was not determined. Clonal expansion of both CD4+ and CD8+ blood T cells was observed from baseline to week 6 at doses 0.1 to 3.0 mg/kg. Low levels of normalized T-cell clonal expansion were also seen in some patients who did not respond. After ivuxolimab, CD8+ T cells had more expanded clones than CD4+ T cells on average. In the 0.1-3.0 mg/kg groups, partial responders were among the patients with the lowest normalized peripheral clonal expansion, particularly in CD8+ T cells.

CDR1 SGHVS and CDR2 FQNEAQ were looked up in the germline V gene. The CDR3 holds 17 amino acids from the cysteine to the phenylalanine. The read is trimmed to its CDR3 DNA, 51 bases read in frame from base 1. After removal of 4 bases from V and 7 bases from J, the junction retains 9 bases not matched to a gene. The trial excluded patients who had a history of autoimmune disease or were on systemic immunosuppression. In every dose cohort, peripheral blood was drawn for TCR sequencing at baseline, cycle 4 day 1, and cycle 7 day 1. The samples were taken from a phase I, first-in-human, multicenter, open-label dose-escalation trial of ivuxolimab. Adults with locally advanced or metastatic melanoma, renal cell, hepatocellular, or head and neck squamous cell carcinoma were enrolled in the trial. CD4+ and CD8+ T cells were sorted separately from peripheral blood before TCR sequencing.

This clonotype was sampled from an adult with an advanced solid tumor such as melanoma, head and neck, liver or kidney cancer. This specimen consisted of CD4+ or CD8+ T cells sorted from blood, obtained in a trial of the OX40 agonist ivuxolimab. The chain links TRBV7-8 with TRBJ2-4; TRBD2 agrees with 14 junctional bases. The CDR3 reads CASSWTSGGIIRNIQYF. Read as DNA, the sequence is TGTGCCAGCAGCTGGACTAGCGGGGGGATCATTCGGAACATTCAGTACTTC.